One sample yielded the 7 T cell receptor beta chains listed below, sequenced in a study of control samples from healthy donors and cancer patients. Sequencing was performed with immunoSEQ multiplex PCR; in TCRdb, only in-frame clones are kept and a portion is missing. The sample consists of hundreds of thousands of clones, 75% to 95% of them appearing once. Source material: PBMCs. The source is a man aged 40-49 years with head and neck cancer.

V and J are TRBV27 and TRBJ1-1; TRBD1 matches at 8 bases. J lost 0 bases, V lost 6 bases, and 6 bases had no gene match. Germline loops: CDR1 MNHEY, CDR2 SMNVEV (reference sequence). CDR3 length equals 15 residues. In nucleotides, the CDR3 is TGTGCCAGCAGCAGAAGACAGGGGATGAACACTGAAGCTTTCTTT. Residues: CASSRRQGMNTEAFF.

The chain joins TRBV4-2 to TRBJ2-1; D ambiguous. The V gene's germline CDR1 is LGHNA and CDR2 YNFKEQ. The CDR3 extends over 15 amino acids. Trimming took off 1 base at V and 4 bases at J, with 11 bases between the two ends. The chain's CDR3 is CASSQAGRPYNEQFF. In DNA form, the CDR3 reads TGTGCCAGCAGCCAAGCCGGACGGCCATACAATGAGCAGTTCTTC.

This chain joins TRBV5-6 and TRBJ2-5; a possible D gene is TRBD2 (7 bases). Germline values: CDR1 SGHDT, CDR2 YYEEEE. The CDR3 runs to 14 residues. V was cut by 5 bases and J by 4 bases, with 15 bases left in between. DNA of the CDR3: TGTGCCAGCAGGGATCGGGGGGCGGCAGAGACCCAGTACTTC. This sequence encodes CASRDRGAAETQYF. Drawing the rest from reference TRBV5-6 and TRBJ2-5, the complete variable domain is DAGVTQSPTHLIKTRGQQVTLRCSPKSGHDTVSWYQQALGQGPQFIFQYYEEEERQRGNFPDRFSGHQFPNYSSELNVNALLLGDSALYLCASRDRGAAETQYFGPGTRLLVL.

The chain couples TRBV3-1 (or the pseudogene TRBV3-2) to TRBJ2-7; possibly TRBD2 for D (6 bases). Germline values: CDR1 LGHDT, CDR2 YNNKEL (reference sequence). V lost 4 bases and J 3 bases, leaving 16 bases between the germline ends. This CDR3 comprises 15 residues. The CDR3 region is CASSPRGDPLYEQYF. CDR3 coding DNA: TGTGCCAGCAGCCCGCGCGGGGACCCCCTCTACGAGCAGTACTTC.

The chain employs TRBV2 and TRBJ1-5, with D unclear. V was shortened by 3 bases and J by 7 bases, with 10 bases between the two germline ends. CDR1 is SNHLY, CDR2 FYNNEI, per germline. The CDR3 is made up of 13 amino acids. The CDR3 bases are TGTGCCAGCAGTGAGGGCACCAAGCAGCCCCAGCATTTT. Translated, it gives CASSEGTKQPQHF. Together with reference TRBV2 and TRBJ1-5, the CDR3 gives the full variable domain: EPEVTQTPSHQVTQMGQEVILRCVPISNHLYFYWYRQILGQKVEFLVSFYNNEISEKSEIFDDQFSVERPDGSNFTLKIRSTKLEDSAMYFCASSEGTKQPQHFGDGTRLSIL.

The chain has TRBV28 and TRBJ2-4; D is possibly TRBD2 (7 bases). The CDR3 spans 16 residues. Germline CDR1 and CDR2: MDHEN and SYDVKM. The V and J ends lost 2 bases and 2 bases respectively, with 13 bases between them. This CDR3 is CASSLAGAGSKNIQYF. The CDR3 nucleotides read TGTGCCAGCAGTTTAGCGGGGGCGGGGTCCAAAAACATTCAGTACTTC.

The CDR3 here is CAISEMSGWNTEAFF. The CDR3 nucleotides are TGTGCCATCAGTGAGATGTCAGGGTGGAACACTGAAGCTTTCTTT. The chain employs TRBV10-3 and TRBJ1-1, with a weak D call TRBD1 (5 bases). Germline V gene data show CDR1 as ENHRY and CDR2 as SYGVKD. CDR3 length: 15 amino acids. Trimming removed 2 bases from V and 1 base from J, with 11 bases in between.